This TCR beta chain was sequenced in a study of shared clonotypes between healthy human individuals. Germline V gene lookup returns CDR1 SEHNR and CDR2 FQNEAQ (reference sequence). J lost 4 bases, V lost 2 bases, and 6 bases had no gene match. The CDR3 runs 15 residues. TCRdb keeps only in-frame clones here, not all; method: immunoSEQ multiplex PCR. Among around 2,000,000 clones listed, just under 95% were seen once. CD8 cells classed as naive were CD45RO-negative and positively selected for CCR7, excluding terminally differentiated effector memory CD45RA+ cells. The chain joins TRBV7-9 to TRBJ2-7, with 9 nucleotides matching TRBD2. The source of this sequence is a man aged 18 to 30 in good health. Sequencing was done on a sample of naive CD8+ T cells sorted from blood. The CDR3 DNA sequence: TGTGCCAGCAGCTTACTTAGCGGGAGCTGGTACGAGCAGTACTTC. This codes for CASSLLSGSWYEQYF.